This entry lists 26 T cell receptor beta chains sequenced from one sample in a study of blood T cells in healthy people across ages. A second roughly 6 to 12 cycle PCR used barcoded and J-beta primers. TCRdb passed the 5' RACE reads through MiXCR, listing each CDR3 protein once. The sample has 600,000 to 900,000 distinct CDR3 sequences; more than 25% are singletons. The sample also formed part of further work on T cells of mothers and their children.

Sequenced material: blood. The receptors here all came from a boy under 18 in good health.

CDR3 sequence reads: CASTISGNTGELFF. The CDR3 nucleotides are TGTGCCAGCACTATAAGTGGGAACACCGGGGAGCTGTTTTTT. The chain combines TRBV6-5 with TRBJ2-2; D is unclear. Germline CDR1 MNHEY, CDR2 SVGAGI. CDR3 length: 14 residues. V dropped 7 bases and J dropped 1 base, with 10 bases sitting between them.

This clonotype was picked up a small number of times. CDR3 region: CATQTKNIQYF. The DNA of the CDR3 is TGCGCCACCCAGACTAAAAACATTCAGTACTTC. This chain uses TRBV4-1 with TRBJ2-4, with D uncertain. The germline CDR1 and CDR2 sequences are MGHRA and YSYEKL. V was pared by 10 bases and J by 4 bases, with 8 bases between. The CDR3 has 11 amino acids.

This clonotype has only a few counts. This chain joins TRBV29-1 and TRBJ2-7; a weak D match, TRBD1 (6 bases). CDR3 length: 15 residues. The V end was cut by 2 bases, the J end by 6 bases, with 20 bases between. CDR1 and CDR2 (germline): SQVTM, ANQGSEA. DNA for the CDR3: TGCAGCGTTGAAAGGTCAGGGGACACTTTTCGCGAGCAGTACTTC. This translates into CSVERSGDTFREQYF.

The chain couples TRBV9 to TRBJ1-5; D gene unclear. With 0 bases removed from V and 6 bases from J, the gap between germline ends came to 16 bases. CDR3 length: 16 amino acids. The germline V gene encodes CDR1 SGDLS and CDR2 YYNGEE. CDR3 region: CASSVGEDTFPQPQHF. CDR3 DNA sequence: TGTGCCAGCAGCGTAGGAGAAGATACCTTCCCTCAGCCCCAGCATTTT.

The chain uses TRBV10-3 and TRBJ1-4; the match to TRBD1 covers 9 bases. Germline-derived CDR1 and CDR2 are ENHRY and SYGVKD. Trimming cost V 10 bases and J 13 bases; bases outside gene matches: 13. The length of the CDR3 is 13 residues. CDR3 DNA: TGTGCCACCCGCCCCGGGACAGGGAATAGACTGTTTTTT. It translates to CATRPGTGNRLFF.

V usage is TRBV25-1 and J usage is TRBJ2-2; D unclear. The CDR3 loop spans 14 amino acids. V was pared by 5 bases and J by 0 bases, with 7 bases between. The germline V gene encodes CDR1 MGHDK and CDR2 SYGVNS. Here the CDR3 DNA reads TGTGCCAGCAGTTGGGAAGCGAACACCGGGGAGCTGTTTTTT. Residues: CASSWEANTGELFF. The full variable domain, with the rest looked up from reference TRBV25-1 and TRBJ2-2, is EADIYQTPRYLVIGTGKKITLECSQTMGHDKMYWYQQDPGMELHLIHYSYGVNSTEKGDLSSESTVSRIRTEHFPLTLESARPSHTSQYLCASSWEANTGELFFGEGSRLTVL.

This clonotype has just a few counts. This chain links TRBV3-1 with TRBJ1-2; D not certain. The CDR3 totals 13 residues. Trimming shortened V by 3 bases and J by 0 bases, and 5 bases separated the two germline ends. CDR1 is LGHDT, CDR2 YNNKEL, per germline (reference sequence). The CDR3 nucleotides read TGTGCCAGCAGCCAGAGAACTAACTATGGCTACACCTTC. It encodes CASSQRTNYGYTF. The whole variable domain, filled in from reference TRBV3-1 and TRBJ1-2, reads DTAVSQTPKYLVTQMGNDKSIKCEQNLGHDTMYWYKQDSKKFLKIMFSYNNKELIINETVPNRFSPKSPDKAHLNLHINSLELGDSAVYFCASSQRTNYGYTFGSGTRLTVV.

The J gene is TRBJ2-1, the V gene TRBV7-8; D gene unclear. The germline V gene has CDR1 SGHVS and CDR2 FQNEAQ. The CDR3 is made up of 15 amino acids. V was pared by 0 bases and J by 5 bases, with 11 bases between. The CDR3 loop reads CASSLAVVRDNEQFF. Written as DNA, the CDR3 is TGTGCCAGCAGCTTAGCGGTCGTGCGCGACAATGAGCAGTTCTTC.

The V and J genes are TRBV6-1 and TRBJ2-7, with TRBD1 matching over 9 bases. This CDR3 has 16 amino acids. Losses at the gene ends were 6 bases for V and 4 bases for J; bases not matched to a gene: 13. Germline loops: CDR1 MNHNS, CDR2 SASEGT. In DNA form, the CDR3 reads TGTGCCAGCAGGCTAACCGGGACAGGGCAATTTTACGAGCAGTACTTC. It specifies CASRLTGTGQFYEQYF.

Only a few counts were recorded for this clonotype. The genes are TRBV30 and TRBJ2-5; D gene ambiguous. Germline V CDR1 and CDR2: GTSNPN, SVGIG (reference sequence). Trimming removed 5 bases at V and 4 bases at J, with 8 bases between. This CDR3 is 11 amino acids long. CDR3 in DNA: TGTGCCTGGGCCAGTGGAGAGACCCAGTACTTC. Its protein is CAWASGETQYF. Full variable domain (missing parts from reference TRBV30 and TRBJ2-5): SQTIHQWPATLVQPVGSPLSLECTVEGTSNPNLYWYRQAAGRGLQLLFYSVGIGQISSEVPQNLSASRPQDRQFILSSKKLLLSDSGFYLCAWASGETQYFGPGTRLLVL.

This clonotype was found once. This chain uses TRBV28 with TRBJ2-1, with unresolved D. Germline V gene sequence: CDR1 MDHEN, CDR2 SYDVKM. The CDR3 sequence is 16 residues long. V shed 7 bases and J shed 0 bases, with 16 bases lying between them. CDR3 in DNA: TGTGCCAGCACACCTCCCCTCCTAAGCTCCTACAATGAGCAGTTCTTC. Its protein is CASTPPLLSSYNEQFF.

The rearrangement links TRBV6-6 to TRBJ2-5, with D unresolved. Per germline, CDR1 MNHNY and CDR2 SVGAGI (reference sequence). The germline V and J ends were trimmed by 8 bases and 4 bases, with 14 bases remaining between them. The CDR3 has 13 amino acids. Written as DNA, the CDR3 is TGTGCCAGCCAATCCGCCCTCGGAGAGACCCAGTACTTC. It encodes CASQSALGETQYF.

This clonotype was seen a handful of times. The chain has TRBV6-1 and TRBJ2-5; 11 positions match TRBD1. The end of the DNA is better explained by TRBJ2-7, so the J call may be wrong. Germline CDR1 is MNHNS and CDR2 is SASEGT. This CDR3 has 14 amino acids. CDR3 loop: CASRAGQGVGEQYF. CDR3 coding DNA: TGTGCCAGCAGAGCGGGACAGGGGGTTGGCGAGCAGTACTTC.

The chain is built from TRBV9 and TRBJ2-5, with D perhaps being TRBD1 or TRBD2 (5 bases each). The tail of the sequence fits TRBJ2-7 better, so the J call may be wrong. Germline loops: CDR1 SGDLS, CDR2 YYNGEE. This CDR3 is built from 15 residues. The CDR3 region has the DNA TGTGCCAGCGGGGACGGCAGGACAAGAGGGCACGAGCAGTACTTC. It is translated as CASGDGRTRGHEQYF.

The V and J genes are TRBV25-1 and TRBJ2-3, with 14 nucleotides matching TRBD2. With 2 bases clipped from V and 1 base from J, the junction kept 5 bases outside the gene matches. There are 18 residues in the CDR3. Germline V gene sequence: CDR1 MGHDK, CDR2 SYGVNS. CDR3 in amino acids: CASSEMAGLAGGTDTQYF. The CDR3 nucleotides read TGTGCCAGCAGTGAAATGGCGGGACTAGCGGGAGGCACAGATACGCAGTATTTT.

The gene calls are TRBV5-5 and TRBJ2-2; D might be TRBD2 (7 bases). V lost 0 bases and J 5 bases, leaving 14 bases between the germline ends. The germline V gene has CDR1 SGHKS and CDR2 YYEKEE (reference sequence). This CDR3 is built from 16 residues. CDR3 in amino acids: CASSLAPGGGTGELFF. The CDR3 bases are TGTGCCAGCAGCTTGGCCCCGGGGGGCGGGACCGGGGAGCTGTTTTTT.

This clonotype was seen only once. The genes are TRBV10-3 and TRBJ2-2, with D hard to call. Trimming removed 6 bases at V and 5 bases at J, with 16 bases between. This CDR3 is built from 15 residues. CDR1 is ENHRY and CDR2 is SYGVKD in the germline V gene. The CDR3 is CAISADTPGTGELFF. The CDR3 coding sequence is TGTGCCATCAGCGCCGACACCCCGGGTACCGGGGAGCTGTTTTTT.

The rearrangement uses TRBV20-1 and TRBJ2-5; 8 bases are a match to TRBD2. Germline loops: CDR1 DFQATT, CDR2 SNEGSKA (reference sequence). Unmatched junction bases numbered 6, after V lost 2 bases and J lost 1 base. The CDR3 runs 15 residues. The CDR3 sequence is CSARPLADTQETQYF. The CDR3 nucleotides are TGCAGTGCTAGACCACTAGCGGACACCCAAGAGACCCAGTACTTC.

The chain is built from TRBV7-8 and TRBJ2-6, with 11 bases matching TRBD2. V was clipped by 3 bases and J by 0 bases; unmatched bases: 1. Looked up from germline, CDR1 is SGHVS and CDR2 is FQNEAQ. The CDR3 covers 17 residues. The DNA of the CDR3 is TGTGCCAGCAGCTTGACTAGCGGGAACTCTGGGGCCAACGTCCTGACTTTC. Amino acid sequence: CASSLTSGNSGANVLTF.

This clonotype turned up a few times. The chain joins TRBV12-3 or TRBV12-4 to TRBJ2-5; TRBD1 agrees at 11 bases. This CDR3 spans 13 amino acids. The V segment lost 7 bases and the J segment 5 bases; nucleotides outside the gene matches: 3. The CDR3 DNA follows: TGTGCCAGCACGGACAGGGGGCCGGAGACCCAGTACTTC. It codes for CASTDRGPETQYF.

This clonotype has only a few counts. This chain links TRBV20-1 with TRBJ2-5; D not certain. CDR1 is DFQATT and CDR2 is SNEGSKA in the germline V gene (reference sequence). This CDR3 has 13 amino acids. Deletions cut 2 bases from V and 2 bases from J, with 9 bases between. Here the CDR3 DNA reads TGCAGTGCTAGATATCGGATGCAAGAGACCCAGTACTTC. It translates to CSARYRMQETQYF.

Comment on this clonotype: A read error may produce the germline difference seen at one junction end. V is TRBV7-6 and J is TRBJ2-5; D perhaps matches TRBD2 (6 bases). The germline gives CDR1 SGHVS, CDR2 FNYEAQ. The CDR3 loop spans 16 amino acids. CDR3 loop: CASSKSTSPLQEAQYF. CDR3 coding DNA: TGTGCCAGCAGCAAAAGTACTAGCCCCCTACAAGAGGCCCAGTACTTC.

This clonotype was seen a handful of times. The genes are TRBV2 and TRBJ2-1; D is possibly TRBD2 (5 bases). Germline V gene lookup returns CDR1 SNHLY and CDR2 FYNNEI. The V and J ends lost 11 bases and 4 bases respectively, with 15 bases between them. This CDR3 has 13 residues. DNA of the CDR3: TGTGCCGGGTCCTCGGGGAGTTACAATGAGCAGTTCTTC. This translates into CAGSSGSYNEQFF.

V is TRBV6-1 and J is TRBJ1-6, with D perhaps TRBD1 (6 bases). This CDR3 comprises 14 residues. Trimming stripped 5 bases from V and 10 bases from J, with 15 bases between. Germline V gene data show CDR1 as MNHNS and CDR2 as SASEGT. CDR3 nucleotides: TGTGCCAGCAGTCTGACAGGCCCAGGGTCACCCCTCCACTTT. Its translation: CASSLTGPGSPLHF.

The table lists this clonotype with many counts. V and J are TRBV12-3 or TRBV12-4 and TRBJ2-2; 9 bases align to TRBD2. The length of the CDR3 is 16 residues. After removal of 4 bases from V and 5 bases from J, the junction contained 8 bases not matched to a gene. The CDR3 is CASSSSSGGFTGELFF. In DNA form, the CDR3 reads TGTGCCAGCAGTTCATCAAGCGGGGGGTTTACCGGGGAGCTGTTTTTT.

The V gene is TRBV7-9, the J gene TRBJ1-1, with a weak D call TRBD1 (5 bases). Germline V CDR1 and CDR2: SEHNR, FQNEAQ (reference sequence). The CDR3 has 12 residues. Trimming pared 3 bases from V and 10 bases from J, leaving 12 bases between. The CDR3 DNA reads as TGTGCCAGCAGCTTCGGGACCCGGGGAGCTTTCTTT. This encodes CASSFGTRGAFF.